The 3 T cell receptor beta chains in this list originate from one sample, sequenced in a study of long-term antiretroviral therapy in people with HIV (dated by TCRdb to between 2020 and 2023). The immunoSEQ hsTCRB v3.0 assay was used at survey level resolution to sequence the TRB variable region. TCRdb provides this immuneACCESS table in a form limited to in-frame rearrangements. Some clones are lacking; in checked studies, under half of them reflect an unresolved V gene, and why the rest are absent is not known. The sample contains under 25,000 clones, about nine tenths of them found a single time. The biggest ten clones account for roughly a tenth of the sample. Material: unsorted PBMCs, obtained 0.5 years after starting antiretroviral therapy. These TCRs come from a man aged 40-49 years with HIV.

The rearrangement uses TRBV6-6 and TRBJ1-5; the match to TRBD1 covers 11 bases. The length of the CDR3 is 14 residues. Unmatched junction bases numbered 2, after V lost 5 bases and J lost 5 bases. Germline values: CDR1 MNHNY, CDR2 SVGAGI (reference sequence). CDR3 bases: TGTGCCAGCAGTCGGACAGGGGGCGATCAGCCCCAGCATTTT. This sequence encodes CASSRTGGDQPQHF.

CDR3 in amino acids: CASSPWTGVDNEQFF. CDR3 sequence (DNA): TGTGCCAGCAGCCCCTGGACAGGGGTGGACAATGAGCAGTTCTTC. The V gene is TRBV14, the J gene TRBJ2-1, with TRBD1 identical over 9 bases. V trimming: 4 bases; J trimming: 5 bases; junction bases outside the gene matches: 6. The CDR3 consists of 15 residues. The germline V gene has CDR1 SGHDN and CDR2 FVKESK.

A few counts support this clone. The V gene is TRBV5-4, the J gene TRBJ1-2; 7 bases map to TRBD1. Trimming cost V 0 bases and J 4 bases; bases outside gene matches: 9. The CDR3 covers 16 residues. Germline V lookup: CDR1 SGHNT, CDR2 YYREEE (reference sequence). The CDR3 bases are TGTGCCAGCAGCTTGGAGCCGAGCAGGGGGACCTATGGCTACACCTTC. Its translation is CASSLEPSRGTYGYTF. Together with reference TRBV5-4 and TRBJ1-2, the CDR3 gives the full variable domain: ETGVTQSPTHLIKTRGQQVTLRCSSQSGHNTVSWYQQALGQGPQFIFQYYREEENGRGNFPPRFSGLQFPNYSSELNVNALELDDSALYLCASSLEPSRGTYGYTFGSGTRLTVV.